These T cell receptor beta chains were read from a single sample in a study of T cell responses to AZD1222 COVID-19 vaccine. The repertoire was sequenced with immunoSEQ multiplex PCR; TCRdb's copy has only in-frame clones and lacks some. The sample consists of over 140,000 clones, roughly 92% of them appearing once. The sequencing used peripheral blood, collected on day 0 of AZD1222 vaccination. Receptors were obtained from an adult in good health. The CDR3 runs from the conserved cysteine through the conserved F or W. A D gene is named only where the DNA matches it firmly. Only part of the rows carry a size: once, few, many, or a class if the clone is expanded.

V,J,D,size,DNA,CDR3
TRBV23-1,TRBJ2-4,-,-,TGCGCCAGCAGTCAATCGCCCAGGGAAGGGACCAAAAACATTCAGTACTTC,CASSQSPREGTKNIQYF
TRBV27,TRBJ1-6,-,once,TGTGCCAGCAGTTGGCAGGGAAGGACCAATTCACCCCTCCACTTT,CASSWQGRTNSPLHF
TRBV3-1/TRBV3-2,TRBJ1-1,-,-,TGTGCCAGCAGCCGCAATTCCGGTCAAGCCGAAGCTTTCTTT,CASSRNSGQAEAFF
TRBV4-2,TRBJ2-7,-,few,TGTGCCAGCAGCCAAGAGAAGGCCAGGGTCTACGAGCAGTACTTC,CASSQEKARVYEQYF
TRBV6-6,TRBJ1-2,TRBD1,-,TGTGCCAGCAGTCGGGACAGGGAGGATGGCTACACCTTC,CASSRDREDGYTF
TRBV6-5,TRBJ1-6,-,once,TGTGCCAGCAGTTACTATCGGAATAATAATTCACCCCTCCACTTT,CASSYYRNNNSPLHF
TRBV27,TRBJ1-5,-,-,TGTGCCAGCAGTTTACAGGGTCAGCCCCAGCATTTT,CASSLQGQPQHF
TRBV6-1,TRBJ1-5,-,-,TGTGCCAGCAGTGAAGCCAATAGCAATCAGCCCCAGCATTTT,CASSEANSNQPQHF
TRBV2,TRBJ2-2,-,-,TGTGCCAGCAGTAAATCCGGGACACCAACAGGGAGCGGGGAGCTGTTTTTT,CASSKSGTPTGSGELFF
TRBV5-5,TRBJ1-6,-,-,TGTGCCAGCAGCCCCTCGGGGATTGGGGCCCTCCACTTT,CASSPSGIGALHF
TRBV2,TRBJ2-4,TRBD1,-,TGTGCCAGCAGTGACGGACAGGGGGTTGACATTCAGTACTTC,CASSDGQGVDIQYF
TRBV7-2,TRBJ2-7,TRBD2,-,TGTGCCAGCACACCGGTGGGGGGGACCCTCTCCTACGAGCAGTACTTC,CASTPVGGTLSYEQYF
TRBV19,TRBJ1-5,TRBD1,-,TGTGCCAGTAGTATAGCGGGACAGGGGAGGGTTCAGCCCCAGCATTTT,CASSIAGQGRVQPQHF
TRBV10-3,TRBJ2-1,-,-,TGTGCCATCAGCGCCTCTCATTCGACCGGCAGCTCCTACAATGAGCAGTTCTTC,CAISASHSTGSSYNEQFF
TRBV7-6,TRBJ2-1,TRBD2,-,TGTGCCAGCAGCCCCGGGGGGGTCGAGTACAATGAGCAGTTCTTC,CASSPGGVEYNEQFF
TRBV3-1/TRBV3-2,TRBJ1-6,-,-,TGTGCCAGCAGCCGACGGGGATCCTATAATTCACCCCTCCACTTT,CASSRRGSYNSPLHF
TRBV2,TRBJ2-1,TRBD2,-,TGTGCCGGCGTGGGAGCGGGGGGGCAGAATGAGCAGTTCTTC,CAGVGAGGQNEQFF
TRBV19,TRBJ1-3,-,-,TGTGCCAGTAGTGAATGGAAGGAAAACACCATATATTTT,CASSEWKENTIYF
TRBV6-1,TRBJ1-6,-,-,TGTGCCAGCAGTGAAGACCGGGGCACGGGTTCACCCCTCCACTTT,CASSEDRGTGSPLHF
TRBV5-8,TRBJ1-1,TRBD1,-,TGTGCCAGCAGCTTGGAAGGGACAGGGGGCACTGAAGCTTTCTTT,CASSLEGTGGTEAFF
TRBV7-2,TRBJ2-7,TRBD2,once,TGTGCCAGCAGCTTAGATCCGGGGACTAACTCCTACGAGCAGTACTTC,CASSLDPGTNSYEQYF
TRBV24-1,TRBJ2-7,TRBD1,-,TGTGCCACCAGTGACGACCGGGACAGGAGCCCCTACGAGCAGTACTTC,CATSDDRDRSPYEQYF
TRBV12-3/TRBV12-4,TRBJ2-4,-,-,TGTGCCAGCAGTTTAGAGGCCAAAAACATTCAGTACTTC,CASSLEAKNIQYF
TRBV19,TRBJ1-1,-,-,TGTGCCAGTAGTATAGCTTCTTCGAACACTGAAGCTTTCTTT,CASSIASSNTEAFF
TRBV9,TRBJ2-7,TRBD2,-,TGTGCCAGCAGCGTCGGCGGGAGTGTCGGCGAGCAGTACTTC,CASSVGGSVGEQYF
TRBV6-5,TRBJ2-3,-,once,TGTGCCAGCACAAGAGAGGGTATTGGCGAGGGTACGCAGTATTTT,CASTREGIGEGTQYF
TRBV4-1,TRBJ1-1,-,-,TGCGCCAGTACGGGAAACACTGAAGCTTTCTTT,CASTGNTEAFF
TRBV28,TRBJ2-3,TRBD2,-,TGTGCCAGCAGTCCCCTGATAGCGGGAGTGGCAGATACGCAGTATTTT,CASSPLIAGVADTQYF
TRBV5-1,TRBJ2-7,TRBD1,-,TGCGCCAGCAGCTTGCTGACGACAGGGGCTCACGAGCAGTACTTC,CASSLLTTGAHEQYF
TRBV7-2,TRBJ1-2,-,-,TGTGCCAGCAGCTTAATGGGTGCAGGGGCCTATGGCTACACCTTC,CASSLMGAGAYGYTF
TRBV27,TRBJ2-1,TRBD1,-,TGTGCCAGCAGTTTAAACCCGGACAGGGTGGGAACCTACAATGAGCAGTTCTTC,CASSLNPDRVGTYNEQFF
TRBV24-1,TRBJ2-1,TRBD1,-,TGTGCCACCAGTGTGCCCCGGGCAGGGGGCGGTTGGGGTGAGCAGTTCTTC,CATSVPRAGGGWGEQFF
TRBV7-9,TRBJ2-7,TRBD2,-,TGTGCCAGCAGCTTGGCGACTAGCAACTACGAGCAGTACTTC,CASSLATSNYEQYF
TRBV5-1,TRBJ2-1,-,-,TGCGCCAGCAGCTTCGGACTACGCGAGCAGTTCTTC,CASSFGLREQFF
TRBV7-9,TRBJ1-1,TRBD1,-,TGTGCCAGCAGCTTAGAGTGGACAGGAGGCACTGAAGCTTTCTTT,CASSLEWTGGTEAFF
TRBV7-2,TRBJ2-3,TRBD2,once,TGTGCCAGCAGCCCTAAAATACTAGCGGGGGGACTCACAGATACGCAGTATTTT,CASSPKILAGGLTDTQYF
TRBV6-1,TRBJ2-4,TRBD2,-,TGTGCCAGCAGTGAAGAACTAGCGGGAGACCCCCCACACTTC,CASSEELAGDPPHF
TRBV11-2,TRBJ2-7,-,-,TGTGCCAGCAGCTTGGGACCTTACGCCGGAGGGCAGTACTTC,CASSLGPYAGGQYF
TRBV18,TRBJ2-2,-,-,TGTGCCAGCTCTGCGAATACCAGGGGGAACACCGGGGAGCTGTTTTTT,CASSANTRGNTGELFF
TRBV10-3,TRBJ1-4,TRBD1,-,TGTGCCATCAGTGGACAGGGATCGGGTAATGAAAAACTGTTTTTT,CAISGQGSGNEKLFF
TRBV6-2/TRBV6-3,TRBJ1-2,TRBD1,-,TGTGCCAGCAGTTACCCGGGACAGGTCTATGGCTACACCTTC,CASSYPGQVYGYTF
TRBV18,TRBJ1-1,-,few,TGTGCCAGCTCACCAGGTACGGGGATGAACACTGAAGCTTTCTTT,CASSPGTGMNTEAFF
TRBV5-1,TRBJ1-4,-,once,TGCGCCAGCAGCTTAGTGGGAGGTGAAAAACTGTTTTTT,CASSLVGGEKLFF
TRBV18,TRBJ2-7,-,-,TGTGCCAGCTCATCCAAGACAGGACCCTACGAGCAGTACTTC,CASSSKTGPYEQYF
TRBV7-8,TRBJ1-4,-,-,TGTGCCAGCAGCTTCGGGCAGGCAACTAATGAAAAACTGTTTTTT,CASSFGQATNEKLFF
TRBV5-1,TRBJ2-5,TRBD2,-,TGCGCCAGCAGCTTTGGACTAGCGGGAGGGGGCGAGACCCAGTACTTC,CASSFGLAGGGETQYF
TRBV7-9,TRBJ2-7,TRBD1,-,TGTGCCAGCAGCTTCCCGGACAGGGGTAGCGTCAGCCTCTACGAGCAGTACTTC,CASSFPDRGSVSLYEQYF
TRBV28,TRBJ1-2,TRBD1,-,TGTGCCAGCAGTTTCCCCCGGACAGGGAGCGGCTACACCTTC,CASSFPRTGSGYTF
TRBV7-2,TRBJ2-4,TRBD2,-,TGTGCCAGCAGCTCCGGACTAGCGGGGGGAAACATTCAGTACTTC,CASSSGLAGGNIQYF
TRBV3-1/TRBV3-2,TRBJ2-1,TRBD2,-,TGTGCCAGCAGCCAAGAAGGTGGGGGGGTTGAGCAGTTCTTC,CASSQEGGGVEQFF
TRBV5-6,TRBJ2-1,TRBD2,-,TGTGCCAGCAGCTTGTGGTATCGGGGGGGCTACAATGAGCAGTTCTTC,CASSLWYRGGYNEQFF
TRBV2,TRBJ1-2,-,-,TGTGCCAGCGTGGTTGGGAATAACTATGGCTACACCTTC,CASVVGNNYGYTF
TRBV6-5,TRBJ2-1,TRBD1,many,TGTGCCAGCAGCAAACAGGGGGCCGAATACAATGAGCAGTTCTTC,CASSKQGAEYNEQFF